Sequencing of this T cell receptor (beta chain) was carried out in a study of cytomegalovirus exposure and HLA in healthy donors. Worth noting for this clone: Its antigen is unidentified.

The CDR3 spans 14 residues. The V gene's germline CDR1 is SGHDN and CDR2 FVKESK. Trimming shortened V by 4 bases and J by 0 bases, and 7 bases separated the two germline ends. The study ran its PCR with 60 Vbeta and 13 Jbeta primers. Method: immunoSEQ multiplex PCR; TCRdb's copy keeps in-frame clones and lacks some. The sample holds around 140,000 clones, roughly three quarters seen once. Whole-study findings and limits: An Asian-associated ancestry cluster reportedly showed fewer N-insertions than the roughly 700-donor mean in a later analysis. Diagnosis of cytomegalovirus status made by the classifier reportedly showed high specificity and sensitivity.

The clonotype was recovered from a woman aged 18-29 years in good health and CMV-seronegative. The sequenced sample was PBMCs. The rearrangement uses TRBV14 and TRBJ1-5; no reliable D call. This CDR3 reads CASSPPLSNQPQHF. The CDR3 DNA is TGTGCCAGCAGCCCCCCCCTTAGCAATCAGCCCCAGCATTTT.